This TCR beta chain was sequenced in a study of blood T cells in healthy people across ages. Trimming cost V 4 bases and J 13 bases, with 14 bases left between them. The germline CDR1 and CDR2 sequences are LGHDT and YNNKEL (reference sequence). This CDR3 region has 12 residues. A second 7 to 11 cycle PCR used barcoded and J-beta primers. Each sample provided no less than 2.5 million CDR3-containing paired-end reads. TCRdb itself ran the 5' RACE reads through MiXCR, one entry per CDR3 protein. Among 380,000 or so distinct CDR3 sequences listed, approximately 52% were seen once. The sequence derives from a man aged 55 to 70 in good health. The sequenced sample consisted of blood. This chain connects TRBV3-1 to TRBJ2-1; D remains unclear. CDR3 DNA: TGTGCCAGCAGCCGTCTAGGGCTATATCAGTTCTTC. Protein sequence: CASSRLGLYQFF.